These 4 T cell receptor beta chains originate from one sample sequenced in a study of human T cells and chemical hapten exposure. Time point of the sample: patch test 1, 2 weeks after DPC sensitization. As for treatment: therapeutic diphenylcyclopropenone sensitization with weekly scalp DPC. MiXCR, run by TCRdb on the RACE reads, gives a single entry per CDR3 protein. The data hold 150,000 to 200,000 distinct CDR3 sequences, with under 25% observed a single time. Sequenced material: whole blood, taken in connection with sensitization to the hapten diphenylcyclopropenone (DPC). These receptors were taken from a woman aged 45-59 years with alopecia areata. Some clones in this sample may be carry-over from other donors' samples.

The chain couples TRBV21-1 to TRBJ2-3. TRBV21-1 is recorded as a pseudogene. The CDR3 covers 12 residues. The CDR3 nucleotides are TGTGCCAGCAGCAATACGTCGGATACGCAGTATTTT. As protein: CASSNTSDTQYF.

The count of this clonotype is one. The rearrangement links TRBV7-9 to TRBJ1-6; D is undetermined. The V end lost 5 bases, the J end lost 7 bases, and 12 bases lay between the germline ends. The CDR3 extends over 14 amino acids. CDR1 is SEHNR, CDR2 FQNEAQ, per germline (reference sequence). The CDR3 sequence is CASSALGGNSPLHF. CDR3 DNA sequence: TGTGCCAGCAGCGCCTTGGGAGGCAATTCACCCCTCCACTTT.

This clonotype was observed a few times. The chain carries TRBV5-5 and TRBJ1-1; possible D gene TRBD1, 5 bases. V lost 2 bases to trimming and J lost 1 base, with 9 bases between them. The CDR3 is 14 residues long. The V gene's germline CDR1 is SGHKS and CDR2 YYEKEE (reference sequence). CDR3: CASSFQTENTEAFF. The DNA for the CDR3 is TGTGCCAGCAGCTTCCAGACAGAGAACACTGAAGCTTTCTTT.

The CDR3 sequence is CASSEEAERETQYF. The CDR3, as DNA: TGTGCCAGCAGTGAAGAGGCAGAACGGGAGACCCAGTACTTC. J is TRBJ2-5 and V is TRBV6-1; no firm D call. Germline V lookup: CDR1 MNHNS, CDR2 SASEGT. The CDR3 spans 14 residues. Trimming stripped 1 base from V and 5 bases from J, with 11 bases between.